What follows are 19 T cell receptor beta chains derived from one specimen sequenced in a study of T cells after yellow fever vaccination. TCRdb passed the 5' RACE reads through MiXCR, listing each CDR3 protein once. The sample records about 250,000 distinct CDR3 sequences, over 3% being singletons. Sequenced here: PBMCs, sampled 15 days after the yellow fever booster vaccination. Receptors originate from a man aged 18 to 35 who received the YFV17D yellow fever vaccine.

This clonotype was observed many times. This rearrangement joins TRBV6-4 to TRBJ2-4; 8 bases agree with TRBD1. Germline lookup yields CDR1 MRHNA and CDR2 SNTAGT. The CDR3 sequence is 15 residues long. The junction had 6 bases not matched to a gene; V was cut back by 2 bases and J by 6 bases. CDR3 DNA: TGTGCCAGCAGTGACGGATCAGGGGGCGGAAACATTCAGTACTTC. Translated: CASSDGSGGGNIQYF.

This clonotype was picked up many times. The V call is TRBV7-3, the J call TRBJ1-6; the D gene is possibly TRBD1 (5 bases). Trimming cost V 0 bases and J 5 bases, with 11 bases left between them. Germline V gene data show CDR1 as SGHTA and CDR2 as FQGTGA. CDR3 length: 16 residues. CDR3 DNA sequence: TGTGCCAGCAGCTTAACGAGGGGTCCCGATAATTCACCCCTCCACTTT. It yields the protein CASSLTRGPDNSPLHF.

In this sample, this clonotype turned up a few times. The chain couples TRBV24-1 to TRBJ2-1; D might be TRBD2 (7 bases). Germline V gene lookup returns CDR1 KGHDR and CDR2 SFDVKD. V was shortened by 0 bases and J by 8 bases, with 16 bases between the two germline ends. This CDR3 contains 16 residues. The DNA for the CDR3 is TGTGCCACCAGTGATTTGAACGCGGGGGCTAGTGATGAGCAGTTCTTC. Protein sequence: CATSDLNAGASDEQFF.

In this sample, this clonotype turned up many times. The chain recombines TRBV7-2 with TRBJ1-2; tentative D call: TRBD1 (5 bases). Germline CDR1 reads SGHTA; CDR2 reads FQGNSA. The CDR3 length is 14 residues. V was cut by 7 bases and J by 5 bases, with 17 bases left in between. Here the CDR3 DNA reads TGTGCCAGCACCCCCTCCCGGGGGAGGTATGGCTACACCTTC. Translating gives CASTPSRGRYGYTF. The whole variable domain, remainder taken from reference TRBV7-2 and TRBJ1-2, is GAGVSQSPSNKVTEKGKDVELRCDPISGHTALYWYRQSLGQGLEFLIYFQGNSAPDKSGLPSDRFSAERTGGSVSTLTIQRTQQEDSAVYLCASTPSRGRYGYTFGSGTRLTVV.

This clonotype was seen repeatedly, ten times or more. The CDR3 here is CASDRQNTEAFF. DNA for the CDR3: TGTGCCAGCGATCGACAGAACACTGAAGCTTTCTTT. V and J are TRBV2 and TRBJ1-1, with D hard to call. CDR3 length: 12 amino acids. The germline V gene has CDR1 SNHLY and CDR2 FYNNEI. V lost 8 bases to trimming and J lost 1 base, with 8 bases between them.

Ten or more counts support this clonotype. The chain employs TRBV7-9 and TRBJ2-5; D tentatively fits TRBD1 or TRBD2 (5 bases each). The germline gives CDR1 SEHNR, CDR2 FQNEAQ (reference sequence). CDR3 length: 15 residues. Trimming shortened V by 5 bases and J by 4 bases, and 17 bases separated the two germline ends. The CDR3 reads CASSPQGPRGETQYF. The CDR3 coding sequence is TGTGCCAGCAGCCCCCAGGGCCCCCGGGGAGAGACCCAGTACTTC. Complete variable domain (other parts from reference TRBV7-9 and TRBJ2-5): DTGVSQNPRHKITKRGQNVTFRCDPISEHNRLYWYRQTLGQGPEFLTYFQNEAQLEKSRLLSDRFSAERPKGSFSTLEIQRTEQGDSAMYLCASSPQGPRGETQYFGPGTRLLVL.

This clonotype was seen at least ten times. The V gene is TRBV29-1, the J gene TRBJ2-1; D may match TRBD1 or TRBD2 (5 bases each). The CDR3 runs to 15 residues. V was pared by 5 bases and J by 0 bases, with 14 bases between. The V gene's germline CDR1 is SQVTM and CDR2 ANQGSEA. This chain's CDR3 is CSVHFEGISYNEQFF. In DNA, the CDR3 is TGCAGCGTTCACTTTGAGGGGATCTCCTACAATGAGCAGTTCTTC.

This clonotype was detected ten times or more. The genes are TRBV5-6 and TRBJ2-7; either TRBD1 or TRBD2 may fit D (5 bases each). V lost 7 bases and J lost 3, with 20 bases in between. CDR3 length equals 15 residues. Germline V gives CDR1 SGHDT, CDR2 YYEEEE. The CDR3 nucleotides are TGTGCCAGCTTCCTAATGGGGACGGGAAACTACGAGCAGTACTTC. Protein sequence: CASFLMGTGNYEQYF.

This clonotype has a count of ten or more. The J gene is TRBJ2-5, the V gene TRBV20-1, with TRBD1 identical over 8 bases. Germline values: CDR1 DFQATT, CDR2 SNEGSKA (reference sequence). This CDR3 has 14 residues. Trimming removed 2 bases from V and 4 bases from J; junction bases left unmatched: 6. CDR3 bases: TGCAGTGCTAGACAGGGGGCGGAGGGAGAGACCCAGTACTTC. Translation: CSARQGAEGETQYF.

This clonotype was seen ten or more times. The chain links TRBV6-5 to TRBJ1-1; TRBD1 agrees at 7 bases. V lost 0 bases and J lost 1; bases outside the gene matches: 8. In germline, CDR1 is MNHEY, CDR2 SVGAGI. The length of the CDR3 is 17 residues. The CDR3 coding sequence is TGTGCCAGCAGTTACTCCCCTCCTTGGACAGGGAACACTGAAGCTTTCTTT. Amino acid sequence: CASSYSPPWTGNTEAFF.

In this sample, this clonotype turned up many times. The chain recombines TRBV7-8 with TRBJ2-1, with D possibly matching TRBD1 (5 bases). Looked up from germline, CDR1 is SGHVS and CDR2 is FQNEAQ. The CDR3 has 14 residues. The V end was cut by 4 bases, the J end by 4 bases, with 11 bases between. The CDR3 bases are TGTGCCAGCAGCTCTGATAGGGGTTACAATGAGCAGTTCTTC. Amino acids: CASSSDRGYNEQFF.

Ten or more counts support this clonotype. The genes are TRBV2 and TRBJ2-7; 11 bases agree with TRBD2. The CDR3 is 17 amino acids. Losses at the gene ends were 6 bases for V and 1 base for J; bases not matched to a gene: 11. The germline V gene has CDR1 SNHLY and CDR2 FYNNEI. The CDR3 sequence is CASRVEVAGGSSYEQYV. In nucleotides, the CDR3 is TGTGCCAGCAGAGTTGAAGTAGCGGGGGGGAGTTCCTACGAGCAGTACGTC.

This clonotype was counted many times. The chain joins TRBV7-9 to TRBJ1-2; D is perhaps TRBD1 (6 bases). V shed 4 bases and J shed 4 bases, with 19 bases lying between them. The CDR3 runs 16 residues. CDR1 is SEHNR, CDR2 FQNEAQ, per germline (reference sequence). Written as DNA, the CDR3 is TGTGCCAGCAGCTATGTAGCGGGGGCCGATTCCTATGGCTACACCTTC. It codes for CASSYVAGADSYGYTF.

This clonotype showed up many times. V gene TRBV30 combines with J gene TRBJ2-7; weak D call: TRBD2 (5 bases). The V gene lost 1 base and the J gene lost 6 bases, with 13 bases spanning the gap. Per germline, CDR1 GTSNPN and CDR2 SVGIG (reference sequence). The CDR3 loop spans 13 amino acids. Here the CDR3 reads CAWSGLAMSEQYF. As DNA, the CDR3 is TGTGCCTGGAGTGGTCTAGCAATGAGCGAGCAGTACTTC.

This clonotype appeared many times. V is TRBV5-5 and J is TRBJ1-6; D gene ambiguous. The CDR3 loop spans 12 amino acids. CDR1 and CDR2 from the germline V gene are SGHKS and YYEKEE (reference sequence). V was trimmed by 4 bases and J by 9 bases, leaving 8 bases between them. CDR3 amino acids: CASSQDLSPLHF. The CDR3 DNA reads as TGTGCCAGCAGCCAGGATCTTTCACCCCTCCACTTT.

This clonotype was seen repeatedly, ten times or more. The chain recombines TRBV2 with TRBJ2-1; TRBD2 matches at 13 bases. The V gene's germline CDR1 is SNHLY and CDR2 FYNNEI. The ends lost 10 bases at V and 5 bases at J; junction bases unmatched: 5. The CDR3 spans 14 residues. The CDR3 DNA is TGTGCCACCGTACTAGCGGGGGGGCACAATGAGCAGTTCTTC. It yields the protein CATVLAGGHNEQFF.

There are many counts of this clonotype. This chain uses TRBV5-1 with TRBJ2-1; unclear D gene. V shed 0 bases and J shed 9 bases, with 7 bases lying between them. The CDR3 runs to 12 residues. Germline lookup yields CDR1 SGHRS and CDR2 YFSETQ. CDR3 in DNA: TGCGCCAGCAGCTTGGTGATGGGTGAGCAGTTCTTC. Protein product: CASSLVMGEQFF.

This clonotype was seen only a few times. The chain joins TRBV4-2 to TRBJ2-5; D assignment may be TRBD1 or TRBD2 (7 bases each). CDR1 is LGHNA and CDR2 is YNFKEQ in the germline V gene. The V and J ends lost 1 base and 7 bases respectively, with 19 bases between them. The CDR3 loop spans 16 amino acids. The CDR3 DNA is TGTGCCAGCAGCCAAGGAGGGGCAGGGGGGGGATGGACCCAGTACTTC. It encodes CASSQGGAGGGWTQYF.

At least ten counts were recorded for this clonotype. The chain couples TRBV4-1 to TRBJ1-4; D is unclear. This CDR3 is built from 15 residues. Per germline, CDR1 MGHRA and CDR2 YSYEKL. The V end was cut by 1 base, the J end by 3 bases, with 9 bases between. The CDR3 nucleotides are TGCGCCAGCAGCCAAGGAGAACAACCTAATGAAAAACTGTTTTTT. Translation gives CASSQGEQPNEKLFF.